Listed below are T cell receptor beta chains from one sample, sequenced in a study of low-dose radiotherapy and immunotherapy resistance in tumors. TCRdb re-called the reads through MiXCR, storing one row per CDR3 protein. The sample has about 80,000 distinct CDR3 sequences, over 15% seen once. The sample was PBMCs, taken after low-dose radiotherapy plus immunotherapy. Receptors originate from a male donor with prostate cancer. The CDR3 runs from the conserved cysteine through the conserved F or W. Fields, in order: clone size, V gene, J gene, D gene, CDR3 DNA, CDR3 protein. D genes are given only for firm matches. Size tells how often a clone was seen (once, few, many) or the class of an expanded clone, and some rows leave it out.

>-|TRBV19|TRBJ1-5|TRBD1
TGTGCCAGTAGTAAGCCCAGGGGGGATCAGCCCCAGCATTTT
CASSKPRGDQPQHF
>many|TRBV29-1|TRBJ2-7|TRBD1
TGCAGCGCCAAGGGACAGCTCTCCTACGAGCAGTACTTC
CSAKGQLSYEQYF
>many|TRBV18|TRBJ2-6|TRBD2
TGTGCCAGCTCACCAACGGGACTAGCGGGCCCCTCTGGGGCCAACGTCCTGACTTTC
CASSPTGLAGPSGANVLTF
>many|TRBV6-5|TRBJ2-2|-
TGTGCCAGCAGTTATCAGTACAGCCAAAACACCGGGGAGCTGTTTTTT
CASSYQYSQNTGELFF
>many|TRBV4-1|TRBJ2-3|-
TGCGCTAGTGAAGGGGGTAGCACAGATACGCAGTATTTT
CASEGGSTDTQYF
>many|TRBV11-3|TRBJ1-5|-
TGTGCCACCAAGGGGCAGGGCTCTTATAGCAATCAGCCCCAGCATTTT
CATKGQGSYSNQPQHF
>once|TRBV5-1|TRBJ2-5|-
TGCGCCAGCAGAGTAGGAGGGACAGCCCAAGAGACCCAGTACTTC
CASRVGGTAQETQYF
>many|TRBV6-5|TRBJ2-7|-
TGTGCCAGCAGGGACTTGGACAGTTTCTACGAGCAGTACTTC
CASRDLDSFYEQYF
>many|TRBV29-1|TRBJ2-6|-
TGCAGCGTTGAAGAGTACGGGGGTGACTCTGGGGCCAACGTCCTGACTTTC
CSVEEYGGDSGANVLTF
>many|TRBV7-6|TRBJ2-7|-
TGTGCCAGCAGCTCAAACCTACTAGCTAACCCCGCCGAGCAGTACTTC
CASSSNLLANPAEQYF
>few|TRBV2|TRBJ1-6|-
TGTGCCAGCAGTGACCCCGATCAACCCCTCCACTTT
CASSDPDQPLHF
>many|TRBV7-2|TRBJ1-2|-
TGTGCCAGCGGTACTACAGGGATGACCTATGGCTACACCTTC
CASGTTGMTYGYTF
>-|TRBV27|TRBJ1-4|-
TGTGCCAGCAGACTCGGACGGGGCCAGAATGAAAAAGTGTTTTTT
CASRLGRGQNEKVFF